This T cell receptor beta chain was captured by sequencing in a study of cytomegalovirus exposure and HLA in healthy donors. Trimming shortened V by 3 bases and J by 2 bases, and 11 bases separated the two germline ends. Germline values: CDR1 SGHRS, CDR2 YFSETQ. The CDR3 extends over 14 amino acids. These donors, healthy bone marrow donors, were studied. 13 Jbeta primers and 60 Vbeta primers were used for the PCR. This table comes from immunoSEQ multiplex PCR, and its TCRdb copy is limited to in-frame clones, with some not included. Of approximately 300,000 clones listed, over 70% were seen once; the top ten hold 0.3%. As concerns this clone: As yet, its antigen is unknown.

Study-wide results and limits: Being productive about 87% or about 30% of the time was typical of most TCR beta V segments in an earlier analysis.

This clonotype originated in a girl aged 2 to 9 in good health and CMV-seronegative. The chain uses TRBV5-1 and TRBJ2-5; a weak D match, TRBD2 (6 bases). The sample consisted of PBMCs. The CDR3 loop is CASSSTSTQETQYF. CDR3 nucleotides: TGCGCCAGCAGCTCTACTAGCACACAAGAGACCCAGTACTTC.